This T cell receptor (beta chain) came from a study of shared clonotypes between healthy human individuals. As for the study in general: Contributing individuals were a couple of females and three males aged 18 to 49.

Several immunoSEQ plates held equal portions of the genomic DNA taken from each subset. Sequencing was performed with immunoSEQ multiplex PCR; in TCRdb, only in-frame clones are kept and a portion is missing. The data contain 1,500,000 or so clones, approximately 98.5% of them singletons. As regards this clone: The antigen remains undetermined. Other DNA sequences in the sample encode the same CDR3.

Study outcomes and limitations: Shared clonotypes across all four donors exceeded non-shared ones in generation probability.

Trimming left V 0 bases short and J 5 bases short, with 4 bases between. The CDR3 is 13 amino acids. From germline, CDR1 is SEHNR and CDR2 FQNEAQ (reference sequence). The V call is TRBV7-9, the J call TRBJ2-2; D remains unclear. Source material: naive CD4+ T cells sorted from blood. Subset specified: CD45RA+ positively selected. This receptor was obtained from a man in his thirties or forties in good health. This CDR3 reads CASSLAGTGELFF. Written as DNA, the CDR3 is TGTGCCAGCAGCTTAGCCGGGACCGGGGAGCTGTTTTTT.